This T cell receptor beta chain was sequenced for a study of CD4+ T cells in melanoma. Concerning this clone itself: As yet, its antigen is unknown.

Study conclusions and caveats: CD8+ T cell, macrophage and B cell function reportedly correlated with neoantigen-specific CD4+ T cells. Reportedly, melanoma neoantigen-specific CD4+ T cells showed varied differentiation states.

Germline CDR1 and CDR2: MNHEY and SMNVEV (reference sequence). The CDR3 contains 17 residues. Trimming cost V 6 bases and J 3 bases, with 23 bases left between them. Here immunoSEQ multiplex PCR was the method, and the copy in TCRdb shows in-frame clones only, minus some. The table has roughly 120,000 clones, approximately 90% seen once; the top ten hold about 3.5%. Sequences were obtained from peripheral blood. This sequence originates from a human donor with melanoma. This rearrangement joins TRBV27 to TRBJ1-1; D possibly corresponds to TRBD1 (5 bases). The CDR3 reads CASRDPRTPRGYTEAFF. The CDR3 DNA is TGTGCCAGCAGAGACCCCCGGACCCCTCGGGGGTACACTGAAGCTTTCTTT.